This T cell receptor beta chain is from a study of T cell responses to AZD1222 COVID-19 vaccine. Comment on this clone: Its matching antigen is unknown.

Study outcomes and limitations: Baseline seropositivity characterized only a handful of AZD1222 recipients. As reported, nearly half of all spike-specific TCRs target variant regions that are unmutated. Mapped onto spike, vaccine-associated CD4 TCRs spanned it and were dominant at 160-218 and 743-854.

Profiling relied on immunoSEQ multiplex PCR, and the TCRdb table lists in-frame clones only, not all of them. Of about 170,000 clones in the sample, 75% to 90% were seen once. The CDR3 totals 11 residues. J was trimmed by 8 bases and V by 5 bases; bases with no gene match: 2. Germline V lookup: CDR1 MDHEN, CDR2 SYDVKM. Sequencing used peripheral blood, obtained 28 days after the second dose of the MenACWY control vaccine. This clonotype originated in an adult who received the MenACWY meningococcal vaccine as a control. The V and J genes are TRBV28 and TRBJ1-1; 7 positions agree with TRBD1. This CDR3 is CASSQGQEAFF. CDR3 DNA sequence: TGTGCCAGCAGTCAGGGACAGGAAGCTTTCTTT.